This TCR beta chain was captured by sequencing in a study of PD-1 blockade in classical Hodgkin lymphoma. The time point denotes: cycle 4 day 1 (C4D1), after 6 weeks of nivolumab. Each patient experienced a relapse that followed autologous stem cell transplantation, and brentuximab vedotin exposure varied. TCRdb keeps only in-frame clones here, not all; method: immunoSEQ multiplex PCR. This repertoire shows thousands of clones, 67% found once; its top ten account for 28%. Findings and caveats of the study: The repertoire differences lack a defined cause, possibly disease activity or prior therapy.

Germline CDR1 and CDR2: GTSNPN and SVGIG (reference sequence). The CDR3 has 16 amino acids. The ends lost 2 bases at V and 7 bases at J; junction bases unmatched: 12. This clone was recorded a few times. Its antigen remains unknown. The receptor comes from a human donor with classical Hodgkin lymphoma. The sample in question was peripheral blood mononuclear cells (PBMCs), obtained before the fourth cycle of nivolumab. The V call is TRBV30, the J call TRBJ1-5, with 9 bases lining up with TRBD1. DNA for the CDR3: TGTGCCTGGAGTTCTGGACAGGGGCTATTAATGCAGCCCCAGCATTTT. This gives the protein CAWSSGQGLLMQPQHF.